This TCR beta chain was sequenced for a study of blood T cell repertoires in COVID-19. Study context: The United States, Italy and Spain were the sources of the acute and convalescent COVID-19 samples. PBMCs, B-cell-depleted T cells, or T cells provided the cDNA or gDNA that made up the material.

Trimming shortened V by 1 base and J by 6 bases, and 3 bases separated the two germline ends. From germline, CDR1 is LGHNA and CDR2 YNFKEQ. This CDR3 contains 12 residues. Original methodology: Nucleated cell number was recorded as an estimate derived from reference gene primer amplification. Clones were sequenced by immunoSEQ multiplex PCR, and TCRdb holds only the in-frame ones, with some missing. The DNA was the basis for D and trimming; V, J and clone size are from that table. The table has under 200,000 clones, 86% seen once; the top ten hold about 0.72%. The V call is TRBV4-2, the J call TRBJ2-2; D unresolved. The clonotype originates from an older woman with acute or convalescent COVID-19. Input material: peripheral blood. CDR3 protein: CASSQVSGELFF. CDR3 bases: TGTGCCAGCAGCCAAGTCTCCGGGGAGCTGTTTTTT.